This T cell receptor beta chain is drawn from a study of T cell responses to AZD1222 COVID-19 vaccine (dated by TCRdb to the early 2020s). For context, the study as a whole: A total of approximately 240 trial participants underwent TCR sequencing, of whom roughly 210 had received two doses of AZD1222 and around 26 had received two doses of the MenACWY control vaccine. Trial participants were enrolled into age subgroups of 18-55, 56-69 and 70-plus years, which contained roughly 150, 30 and 60 TCR-sequenced participants, respectively. Study-wide findings and limitations: Because no day 14 peak-response samples were available, repertoires were characterized only after the peak T cell response. Conclusions about previously exposed vaccinees are limited because only five to seven AZD1222 recipients were SARS-CoV-2 seropositive at baseline. Reportedly, close to half of the unique spike-specific TCRs recognized epitopes lying outside the regions that are mutated in the B.1.351 and B.1.1.7 variants. Participants were mostly white British and included more females than males, and it was suggested by the authors that clonal diversity may have been underestimated. CD4 TCRs associated with the vaccine covered the entire spike protein, and the dominant responses were in regions 160-218 and 743-854. The 56-69-year group was small, and its depth increase did not reach significance, likely because of low power. After two AZD1222 doses, both the breadth and the depth of spike-specific TCRs were significantly higher than at day 0 and than in MenACWY recipients.

The CDR3 regions of human TCRbeta chains were analyzed by immunosequencing. For the original study's pipeline: TCRs in the repertoires were matched against a reference library of SARS-CoV-2-specific TCRs that had been generated with the MIRA antigen-specificity platform. Breadth was defined as the fraction of unique TCRs that were SARS-CoV-2-associated, and depth was defined as the fraction of total T cells that were SARS-CoV-2-associated. Each spike-specific TCR was assigned to its reactive spike region and to a CD4 or CD8 class using the MIRA data. Log10-transformed breadth and depth values were compared by one-way ANOVA with Sidak's multiple comparisons tests. TCRdb took over this immuneACCESS table, retaining in-frame rearrangements with V and J assigned. Such tables are incomplete; in checked studies, under half of the missing clones stem from an unresolved V gene, and the remainder is unexplained. Clonal size and the V and J genes are those of that table, whereas D and trimming came from the DNA. In this sample the table shows some 58,000 clones, approximately 80% of which occur a single time. The ten largest make up roughly 5.1% of the sample.

With regard to this clone: Its antigen is unknown. Base-call qualities are not available, and no considerably larger clone is one nucleotide away.

The CDR3 starts with the cysteine, ends with the phenylalanine, and has 14 residues. Of the read, only the CDR3 DNA is kept; its 42 bases are in frame from base 1. For CDR1 and CDR2, the germline V gene lists MNHEY and SVGAGI. V has 5 bases trimmed and J has 6 bases trimmed; junction bases matching no gene number 5. In the paper's terms, the time point label means: about 28 days (+/-7) after the second vaccine dose. AZD1222 recipients given second doses at about 4 weeks or at about 12 weeks were pooled, since spike-specific TCR depth and breadth were not found to differ between the two schedules. Vaccinee samples came from UK trials COV001 and COV002, including a single-blind randomized controlled phase 2/3 trial of AZD1222 (ChAdOx1 nCoV-19) in healthy adults. Trial participant PBMC samples were collected at day 0 and day 28 after the second dose for TCRbeta chain sequencing.

This sample comprised peripheral blood, obtained 28 days after the second AZD1222 dose. This TCR was recovered from an adult who received the AZD1222 COVID-19 vaccine. The V gene is TRBV6-5 and the J gene is TRBJ2-1; 9 bases in the middle match TRBD1. The CDR3 amino acid sequence is: CASSTGQGGNEQFF. DNA sequence: TGTGCCAGCAGTACGGGACAGGGAGGCAATGAGCAGTTCTTC.